Following are 17 T cell receptor beta chains from one sample sequenced in a study of T cells of healthy individuals. TCRdb used MiXCR to reprocess the 5' RACE reads, holding one entry per CDR3 protein. The table has approximately 100,000 distinct CDR3 sequences, about 16% seen once; the top ten hold about 6%. These TCRs come from a human donor in good health.

This clonotype was recorded a few times. The chain combines TRBV5-1 with TRBJ1-6; TRBD1 might be the D (6 bases). Trimming cost V 8 bases and J 10 bases, with 16 bases left between them. The CDR3 contains 13 residues. The V gene's germline CDR1 is SGHRS and CDR2 YFSETQ. The chain's CDR3 is CASRQGTESPLHF. The CDR3 DNA is TGCGCCAGTCGTCAGGGGACGGAATCACCCCTCCACTTT. Using reference TRBV5-1 and TRBJ1-6 for the parts outside the CDR3, the full variable domain is KAGVTQTPRYLIKTRGQQVTLSCSPISGHRSVSWYQQTPGQGLQFLFEYFSETQRNKGNFPGRFSGRQFSNSRSEMNVSTLELGDSALYLCASRQGTESPLHFGNGTRLTVT.

V usage is TRBV6-2 or TRBV6-3 and J usage is TRBJ2-7; D unclear. The V end was cut by 0 bases, the J end by 3 bases, with 9 bases between. The CDR3 is 14 amino acids. Looked up from germline, CDR1 is MNHEY and CDR2 is SVGEGT. As DNA, the CDR3 is TGTGCCAGCAGTTACTCGAGCTATTACTACGAGCAGTACTTC. This sequence encodes CASSYSSYYYEQYF.

This clonotype was seen a few times. This chain joins TRBV12-3 or TRBV12-4 and TRBJ2-5; 9 nucleotides match TRBD1. J gave up 5 bases and V 6 bases, and 10 bases lay outside the gene matches. The CDR3 spans 15 residues. The CDR3 protein is CASSPYGQGLETQYF. The CDR3 nucleotides read TGTGCCAGCAGCCCATATGGACAGGGGTTGGAGACCCAGTACTTC.

J is TRBJ2-5 and V is TRBV29-1, with D maybe TRBD1 (8 bases). CDR3 length: 16 amino acids. Trimming left V 6 bases short and J 0 bases short, with 20 bases between. CDR1 and CDR2 (germline): SQVTM, ANQGSEA. Here the CDR3 DNA reads TGCAGCGTGGGGGGGGACAGGCCGTACCACCAAGAGACCCAGTACTTC. It yields the protein CSVGGDRPYHQETQYF.

This clonotype was counted at least ten times. The chain links TRBV10-3 to TRBJ2-7; 8 nucleotides match TRBD2. The ends lost 4 bases at V and 2 bases at J; junction bases unmatched: 4. The germline gives CDR1 ENHRY, CDR2 SYGVKD. The CDR3 has 14 amino acids. The CDR3 bases are TGTGCCATCAGTGTCACTAGCGGCGCCTACGAGCAGTACTTC. This codes for CAISVTSGAYEQYF.

This clonotype was recorded at least ten times. The V and J genes are TRBV9 and TRBJ2-7; possibly TRBD2 for D (5 bases). Germline V CDR1 and CDR2: SGDLS, YYNGEE. Between the trimmed V and J ends, which lost 4 bases and 3 bases, there was a span of 11 bases. The CDR3 is 13 amino acids. The CDR3 reads CASSPEGHYEQYF. In DNA form, the CDR3 reads TGTGCCAGCAGCCCCGAGGGCCACTACGAGCAGTACTTC.

This clonotype was detected many times. The genes are TRBV7-2 and TRBJ1-5, with D uncertain. Germline V gene lookup returns CDR1 SGHTA and CDR2 FQGNSA. V dropped 2 bases and J dropped 6 bases, with 5 bases sitting between them. This CDR3 has 12 residues. This CDR3 is CASSLSTQPQHF. DNA of the CDR3: TGTGCCAGCAGCTTAAGTACTCAGCCCCAGCATTTT.

This clonotype was counted at least ten times. This chain uses TRBV29-1 with TRBJ1-3; 8 nucleotides match TRBD1. Losses at the gene ends were 7 bases for V and 2 bases for J; bases not matched to a gene: 7. In germline, CDR1 is SQVTM, CDR2 ANQGSEA. This CDR3 contains 14 residues. The CDR3 DNA follows: TGCAGCGCCTCACCGGGACAGGCTGGAAACACCATATATTTT. Translation: CSASPGQAGNTIYF.

This chain connects TRBV28 to TRBJ2-1, with 15 positions matching TRBD2. The CDR3 consists of 16 residues. Germline V gene data show CDR1 as MDHEN and CDR2 as SYDVKM. The trim removed 3 bases at V and 9 bases at J, leaving 6 bases unmatched. This chain's CDR3 is CASSFGGLAGGGEQFF. The CDR3 DNA follows: TGTGCCAGCAGTTTCGGGGGACTAGCGGGAGGTGGTGAGCAGTTCTTC.

The rearrangement uses TRBV5-1 and TRBJ1-2; D is unclear. Trimming shortened V by 3 bases and J by 10 bases, and 10 bases separated the two germline ends. In germline, CDR1 is SGHRS, CDR2 YFSETQ. This CDR3 region has 11 residues. CDR3 loop: CASSSSIDYTF. The CDR3 DNA is TGCGCCAGCAGCTCCTCAATTGACTACACCTTC.

This clonotype was counted a few times. The J gene is TRBJ2-7, the V gene TRBV6-2 or TRBV6-3, with TRBD2 identical over 11 bases. Trimming removed 1 base from V and 0 bases from J; junction bases left unmatched: 8. The CDR3 is 18 amino acids. Germline V gene sequence: CDR1 MNHEY, CDR2 SVGEGT. CDR3 loop: CASSYWTSGPTSSYEQYF. Written as DNA, the CDR3 is TGTGCCAGCAGTTACTGGACTAGCGGGCCAACCAGCTCCTACGAGCAGTACTTC.

This clonotype was counted ten times or more. The rearrangement joins TRBV18 to TRBJ2-3; no definite D call. Germline-derived CDR1 and CDR2 are KGHSH and LQKENI. The CDR3 runs to 15 residues. V was pared by 2 bases and J by 0 bases, with 9 bases between. The DNA of the CDR3 is TGTGCCAGCTCACCAATCCGTGCTAGCACAGATACGCAGTATTTT. Residues: CASSPIRASTDTQYF.

This clonotype was recorded a few times. This sequence joins TRBV20-1 and TRBJ1-5; possibly TRBD1 for D (5 bases). Trimming cost V 3 bases and J 7 bases, with 13 bases left between them. The CDR3 covers 13 residues. Germline lookup yields CDR1 DFQATT and CDR2 SNEGSKA (reference sequence). The CDR3 here is CSARGRAKQPQHF. CDR3 bases: TGCAGTGCTAGGGGCAGGGCCAAGCAGCCCCAGCATTTT.

This clonotype has a count of ten or more. The chain combines TRBV5-1 with TRBJ2-2, with a possible D match to TRBD1 (6 bases). The V end was cut by 1 base, the J end by 5 bases, with 12 bases between. CDR1 and CDR2 from the germline V gene are SGHRS and YFSETQ. The CDR3 contains 15 residues. This chain's CDR3 is CASSLTQGRTGELFF. CDR3 in DNA: TGCGCCAGCAGCTTGACACAGGGAAGGACCGGGGAGCTGTTTTTT.

As concerns this clonotype: A read error is possible here, since a much larger clone lies one base away. The V gene is TRBV3-1, the J gene TRBJ1-1; D not resolved. The CDR3 sequence is 14 residues long. Germline CDR1 LGHDT, CDR2 YNNKEL (reference sequence). The CDR3: CASSGGLGNTGAFF. Here the CDR3 DNA reads TGTGCCAGCAGCGGAGGGCTGGGGAACACTGGAGCTTTCTTT.

The chain has TRBV5-1 and TRBJ1-3, with TRBD1 matching over 7 bases. J gave up 1 base and V 4 bases, and 8 bases lay outside the gene matches. CDR1 and CDR2 (germline): SGHRS, YFSETQ. CDR3 length: 16 residues. CDR3 bases: TGCGCCAGCAGCACCCAGGGGGTGAATTCTGGAAACACCATATATTTT. Translated, it gives CASSTQGVNSGNTIYF.

This clonotype has only a few counts. The CDR3 loop reads CAISEFVGGETQYF. In DNA form, the CDR3 reads TGTGCCATCAGTGAGTTCGTCGGGGGAGAGACCCAGTACTTC. The chain combines TRBV10-3 with TRBJ2-5; perhaps TRBD2 as D (6 bases). The CDR3 extends over 14 amino acids. V lost 1 base to trimming and J lost 4 bases, with 10 bases between them. Germline lookup yields CDR1 ENHRY and CDR2 SYGVKD.